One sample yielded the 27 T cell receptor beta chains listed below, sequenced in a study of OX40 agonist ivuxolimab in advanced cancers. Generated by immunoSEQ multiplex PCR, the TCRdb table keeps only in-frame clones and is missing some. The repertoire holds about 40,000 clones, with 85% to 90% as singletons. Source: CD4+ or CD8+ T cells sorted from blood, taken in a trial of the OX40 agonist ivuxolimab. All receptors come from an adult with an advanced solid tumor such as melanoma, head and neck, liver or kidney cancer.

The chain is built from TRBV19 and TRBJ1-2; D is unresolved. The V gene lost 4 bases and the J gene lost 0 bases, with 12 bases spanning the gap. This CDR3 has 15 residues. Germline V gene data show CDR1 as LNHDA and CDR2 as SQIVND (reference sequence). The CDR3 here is CASSSPLQPNYGYTF. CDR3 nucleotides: TGTGCCAGTAGTAGCCCCCTACAGCCTAACTATGGCTACACCTTC.

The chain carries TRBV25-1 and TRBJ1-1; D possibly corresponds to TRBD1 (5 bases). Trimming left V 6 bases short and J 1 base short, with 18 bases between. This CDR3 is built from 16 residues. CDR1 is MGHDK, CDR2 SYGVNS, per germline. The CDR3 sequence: CASRRGAGRENTEAFF. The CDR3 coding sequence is TGTGCCAGCAGGAGGGGCGCAGGGAGGGAGAACACTGAAGCTTTCTTT.

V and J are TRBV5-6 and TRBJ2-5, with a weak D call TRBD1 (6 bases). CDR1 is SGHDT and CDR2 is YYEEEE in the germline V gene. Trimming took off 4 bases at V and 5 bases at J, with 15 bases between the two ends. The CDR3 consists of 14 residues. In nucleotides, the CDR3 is TGTGCCAGCAGCACCCCGGACAGTTCCGAGACCCAGTACTTC. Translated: CASSTPDSSETQYF.

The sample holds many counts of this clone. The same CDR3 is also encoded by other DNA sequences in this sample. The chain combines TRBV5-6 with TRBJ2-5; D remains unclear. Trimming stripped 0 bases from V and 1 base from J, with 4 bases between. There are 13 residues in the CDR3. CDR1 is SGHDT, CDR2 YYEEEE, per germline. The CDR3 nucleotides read TGTGCCAGCAGCTTGGTGCTCCAAGAGACCCAGTACTTC. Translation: CASSLVLQETQYF.

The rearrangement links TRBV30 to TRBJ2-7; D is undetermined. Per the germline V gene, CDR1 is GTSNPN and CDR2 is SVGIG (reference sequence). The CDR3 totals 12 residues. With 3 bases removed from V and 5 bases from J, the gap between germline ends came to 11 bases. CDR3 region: CAWSYSRNEQYF. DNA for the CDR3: TGTGCCTGGAGCTATAGCCGAAACGAGCAGTACTTC.

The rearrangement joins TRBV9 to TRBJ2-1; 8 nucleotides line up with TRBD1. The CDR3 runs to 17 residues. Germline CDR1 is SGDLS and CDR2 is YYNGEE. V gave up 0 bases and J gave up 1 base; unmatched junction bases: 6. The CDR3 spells CASSVGTGGMSYNEQFF. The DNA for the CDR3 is TGTGCCAGCAGCGTAGGAACAGGGGGTATGTCCTACAATGAGCAGTTCTTC.

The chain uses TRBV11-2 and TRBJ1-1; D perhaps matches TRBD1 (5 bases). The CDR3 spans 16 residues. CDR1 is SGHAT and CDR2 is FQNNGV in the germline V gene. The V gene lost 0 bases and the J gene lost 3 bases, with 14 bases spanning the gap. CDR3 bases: TGTGCCAGCAGCTTAGATATGGGGACGATGGACACTGAAGCTTTCTTT. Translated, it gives CASSLDMGTMDTEAFF.

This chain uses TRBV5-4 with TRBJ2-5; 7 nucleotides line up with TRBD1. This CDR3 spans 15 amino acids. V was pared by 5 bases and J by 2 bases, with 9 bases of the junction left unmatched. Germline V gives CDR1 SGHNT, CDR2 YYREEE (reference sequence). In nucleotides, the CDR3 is TGTGCCAGCAGACCCGGGACAGTCCAACAAGAGACCCAGTACTTC. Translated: CASRPGTVQQETQYF.

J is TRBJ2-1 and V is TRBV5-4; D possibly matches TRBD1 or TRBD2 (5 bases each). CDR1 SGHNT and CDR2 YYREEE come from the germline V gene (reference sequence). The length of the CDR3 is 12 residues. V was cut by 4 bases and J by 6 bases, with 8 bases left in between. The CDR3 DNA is TGTGCCAGCAGCCGAGGGGTCAATGAGCAGTTCTTC. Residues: CASSRGVNEQFF.

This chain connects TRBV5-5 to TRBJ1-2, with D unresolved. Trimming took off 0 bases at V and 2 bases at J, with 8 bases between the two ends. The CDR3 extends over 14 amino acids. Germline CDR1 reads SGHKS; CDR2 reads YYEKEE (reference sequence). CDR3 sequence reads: CASSLGRSNYGYTF. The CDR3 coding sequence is TGTGCCAGCAGCTTGGGAAGATCGAACTATGGCTACACCTTC.

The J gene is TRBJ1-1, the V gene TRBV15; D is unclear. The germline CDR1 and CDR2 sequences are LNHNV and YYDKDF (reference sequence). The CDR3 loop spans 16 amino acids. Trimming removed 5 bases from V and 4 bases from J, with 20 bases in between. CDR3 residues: CATSPSPRDGGTEAFF. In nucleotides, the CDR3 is TGTGCCACCAGCCCGTCACCCCGAGATGGTGGCACTGAAGCTTTCTTT.

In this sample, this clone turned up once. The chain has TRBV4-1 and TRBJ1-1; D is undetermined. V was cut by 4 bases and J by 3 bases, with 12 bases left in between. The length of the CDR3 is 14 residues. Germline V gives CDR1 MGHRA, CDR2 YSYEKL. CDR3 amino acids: CASSPDFGDTEAFF. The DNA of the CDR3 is TGCGCCAGCAGCCCGGACTTCGGGGACACTGAAGCTTTCTTT.

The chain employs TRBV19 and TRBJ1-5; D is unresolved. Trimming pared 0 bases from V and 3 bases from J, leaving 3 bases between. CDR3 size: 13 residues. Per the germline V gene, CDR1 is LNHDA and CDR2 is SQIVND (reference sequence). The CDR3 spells CASSIEVNQPQHF. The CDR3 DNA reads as TGTGCCAGTAGTATAGAAGTCAATCAGCCCCAGCATTTT.

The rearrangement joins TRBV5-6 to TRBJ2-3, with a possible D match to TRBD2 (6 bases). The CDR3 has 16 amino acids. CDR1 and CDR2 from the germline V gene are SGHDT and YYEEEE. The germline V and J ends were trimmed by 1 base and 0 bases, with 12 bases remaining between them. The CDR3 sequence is CASSLRLVLSTDTQYF. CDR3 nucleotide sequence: TGTGCCAGCAGCTTGAGACTAGTTCTTAGCACAGATACGCAGTATTTT.

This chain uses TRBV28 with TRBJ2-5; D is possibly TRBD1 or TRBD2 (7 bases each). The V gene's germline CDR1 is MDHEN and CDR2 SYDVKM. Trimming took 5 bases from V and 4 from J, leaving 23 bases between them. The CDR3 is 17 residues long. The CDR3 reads CASSPSPAGGGAETQYF. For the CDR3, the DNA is TGTGCCAGCAGTCCCTCCCCGGCAGGGGGGGGAGCAGAGACCCAGTACTTC.

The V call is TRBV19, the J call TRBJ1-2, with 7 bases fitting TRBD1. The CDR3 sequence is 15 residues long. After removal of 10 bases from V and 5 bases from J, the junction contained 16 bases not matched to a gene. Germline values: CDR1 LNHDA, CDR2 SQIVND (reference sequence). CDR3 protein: CATRGAIDRAYGYTF. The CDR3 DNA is TGTGCCACTCGGGGGGCCATCGACAGGGCGTATGGCTACACCTTC.

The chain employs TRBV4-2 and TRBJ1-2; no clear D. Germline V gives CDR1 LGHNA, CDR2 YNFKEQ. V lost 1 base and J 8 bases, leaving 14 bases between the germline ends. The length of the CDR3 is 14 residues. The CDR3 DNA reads TGTGCCAGCAGCCAAGCTAGGAGCACAGACGGCTACACCTTC. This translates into CASSQARSTDGYTF.

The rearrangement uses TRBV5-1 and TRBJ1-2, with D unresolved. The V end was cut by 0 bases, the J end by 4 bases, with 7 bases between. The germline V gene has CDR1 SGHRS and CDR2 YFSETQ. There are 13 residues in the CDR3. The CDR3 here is CASSLETAYGYTF. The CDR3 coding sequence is TGCGCCAGCAGCTTGGAGACGGCCTATGGCTACACCTTC.

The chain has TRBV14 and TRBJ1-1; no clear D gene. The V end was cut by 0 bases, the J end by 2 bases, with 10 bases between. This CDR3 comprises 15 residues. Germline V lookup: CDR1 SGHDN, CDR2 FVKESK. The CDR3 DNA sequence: TGTGCCAGCAGCCAAGATACATTGATTAACACTGAAGCTTTCTTT. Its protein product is CASSQDTLINTEAFF.

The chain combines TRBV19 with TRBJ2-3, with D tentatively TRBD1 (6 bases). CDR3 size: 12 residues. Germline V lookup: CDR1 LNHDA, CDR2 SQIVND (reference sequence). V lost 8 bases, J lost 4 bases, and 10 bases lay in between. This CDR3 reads CASQQGADTQYF. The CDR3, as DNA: TGTGCCAGTCAACAGGGTGCAGATACGCAGTATTTT.

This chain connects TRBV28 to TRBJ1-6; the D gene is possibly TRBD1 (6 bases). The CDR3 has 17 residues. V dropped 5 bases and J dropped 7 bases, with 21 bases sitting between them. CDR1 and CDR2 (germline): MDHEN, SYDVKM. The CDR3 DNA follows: TGTGCCAGCAGTCTCAACCGGGGGGGGCAAGGGAATTCACCCCTCCACTTT. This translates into CASSLNRGGQGNSPLHF.

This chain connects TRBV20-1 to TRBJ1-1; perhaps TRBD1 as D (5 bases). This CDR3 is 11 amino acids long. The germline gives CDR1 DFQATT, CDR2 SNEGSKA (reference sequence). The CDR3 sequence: CTRRGNTEAFF. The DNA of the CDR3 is TGCACCCGGAGGGGAAACACTGAAGCTTTCTTT.

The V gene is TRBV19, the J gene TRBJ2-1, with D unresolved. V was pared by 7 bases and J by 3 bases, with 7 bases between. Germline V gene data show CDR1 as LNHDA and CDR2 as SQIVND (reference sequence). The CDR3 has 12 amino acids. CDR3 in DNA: TGTGCCAGTATGGGGTTCTACAATGAGCAGTTCTTC. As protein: CASMGFYNEQFF.

The CDR3 bases are TGTGCCAGCAGTTTAAGTCCCGGGGCAGCCAAAAACATTCAGTACTTC. As protein: CASSLSPGAAKNIQYF. The J gene is TRBJ2-4, the V gene TRBV27; D tentatively fits TRBD1 or TRBD2 (5 bases each). V lost 2 bases and J lost 0, with 11 bases in between. This CDR3 is built from 16 residues. Germline CDR1 reads MNHEY; CDR2 reads SMNVEV (reference sequence).

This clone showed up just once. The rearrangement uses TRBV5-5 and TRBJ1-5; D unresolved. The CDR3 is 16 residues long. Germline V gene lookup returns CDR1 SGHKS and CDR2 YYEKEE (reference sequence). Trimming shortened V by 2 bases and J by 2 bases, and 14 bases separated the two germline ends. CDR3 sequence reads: CASSLAIRIGNQPQHF. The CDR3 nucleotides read TGTGCCAGCAGCTTAGCTATACGAATAGGCAATCAGCCCCAGCATTTT.

CDR3 in amino acids: CASSLGQNSNQPQHF. The CDR3 nucleotides are TGTGCCAGCAGCTTGGGACAGAATAGCAATCAGCCCCAGCATTTT. This chain connects TRBV5-6 to TRBJ1-5; possible D gene TRBD1, 5 bases. The CDR3 loop spans 15 amino acids. The germline V and J ends were trimmed by 0 bases and 0 bases, with 7 bases remaining between them. Germline lookup yields CDR1 SGHDT and CDR2 YYEEEE.

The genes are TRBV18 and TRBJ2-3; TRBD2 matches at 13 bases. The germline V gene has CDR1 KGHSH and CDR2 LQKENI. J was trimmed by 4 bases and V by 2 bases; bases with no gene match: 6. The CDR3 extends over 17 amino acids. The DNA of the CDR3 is TGTGCCAGCTCACCAAGGACTAGCGGGAGAGTCTCAGATACGCAGTATTTT. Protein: CASSPRTSGRVSDTQYF.